The present T cell receptor (beta chain) was sequenced within a study of blood T cell repertoires in COVID-19. Source study methods: Reference gene primer amplification in the assay estimated nucleated cell counts. Sequencing used immunoSEQ multiplex PCR; TCRdb keeps in-frame clones, though not all of them. The DNA was the basis for D and trimming; V, J and clone size are from that table. This table holds some 390,000 clones, around 91% found once. Trimming stripped 1 base from V and 0 bases from J, with 22 bases between. The germline V gene encodes CDR1 LGHNT and CDR2 FRNRAP. This CDR3 is built from 21 residues.

This clonotype originated in a man younger than 40 who had recovered from COVID-19. Material: PBMCs or T cells enriched from blood (not recorded which). The V gene is TRBV12-5, the J gene TRBJ1-6; D is uncertain. The CDR3 DNA reads TGTGCTAGTGGTTTGGCCCCCGGAGGATTCCAGTCCTACTCCTATAATTCACCCCTCCACTTT. Translated, it gives CASGLAPGGFQSYSYNSPLHF.